This T cell receptor (beta chain) was sequenced during a study of T cells in Graves' hyperthyroidism and ophthalmopathy. A word on this clonotype: Its antigen is still unknown. At one boundary the junction diverges from the germline segment, which might be a read error.

Overall study results and limits: Expanded thyroid clonotypes (above 0.001) were mostly also found in blood. In the analysis, a 13 V-J model separated ophthalmopathy from stable hyperthyroidism. The model made its ophthalmopathy prediction, and onset followed a median approximately 6.5 months later.

Germline V gene data show CDR1 as LGHDT and CDR2 as YNNKEL (reference sequence). The CDR3 is made up of 15 amino acids. Each person with ophthalmopathy scored at least 3 on the Clinical Activity Score, reached NOSPECS grade 4 or higher, and had been ill under 3 months. RNA transcripts yielded amplified TCR beta CDR3 regions. A first-round RT-PCR of the TCR CDR3 used the HTBI primer set. TCRdb itself ran the multiplex PCR reads through MiXCR, one entry per CDR3 protein. The profile shows around 520,000 distinct CDR3 sequences, around a quarter of them singletons. Sequences were obtained from blood. The clonotype comes from a young woman with Graves' ophthalmopathy. The genes are TRBV3-1 and TRBJ2-7; D gene unclear. CDR3 in amino acids: CASSPNDLTPYEQHF. In nucleotides, the CDR3 is TGTGCCAGCAGCCCGAACGACTTGACTCCCTACGAGCAGCACTTC.